The entry below gives a single T cell receptor (beta chain) sequence along with its context. The data were obtained in a study of blood T cell repertoires in COVID-19. The table came from immunoSEQ multiplex PCR; TCRdb's copy has only in-frame clones and leaves some out. This sample yields about 120,000 clones, of which around 80% are seen a single time; around 4.1% belongs to the top ten. Deletions cut 5 bases from V and 1 base from J, with 14 bases between. Per germline, CDR1 SGHVS and CDR2 FQNEAQ. The CDR3 totals 15 residues. This chain uses TRBV7-8 with TRBJ2-5; a weak D match, TRBD1 (5 bases). This receptor was identified in a woman older than 75 with acute or convalescent COVID-19. Sequencing was carried out using peripheral blood. Here the CDR3 reads CASSNRRTSQETQYF. The CDR3 region has the DNA TGTGCCAGCAGCAACCGACGGACATCCCAAGAGACCCAGTACTTC.